Sequencing of this TCR beta chain was carried out in a study of monozygotic twins with inflammatory bowel disease. Each CDR3 protein gets one entry in TCRdb, which reprocessed the 5' RACE reads and gives no DNA. This sample's table reports about 210,000 distinct CDR3 sequences. This CDR3 is built from 11 residues. Germline values: CDR1 DFQATT, CDR2 SNEGSKA (reference sequence). V usage is TRBV20-1 and J usage is TRBJ2-7. Sequenced input: blood. This TCR derives from a human donor with ulcerative colitis or Crohn's disease, or a healthy co-twin of an affected twin (not recorded which). CDR3 sequence reads: CSAAGYSEQYF.